What follows are 24 T cell receptor beta chains derived from one specimen sequenced in a study of radiation and T cells in renal cell carcinoma. Time point denoted: blood 4 weeks post-SBRT, at nephrectomy. Specified treatment: 15 Gy SBRT to primary tumor, nephrectomy 4 weeks later. Using immunoSEQ multiplex PCR, the repertoire was profiled, and TCRdb retains in-frame clones only, with some absent. Seen here are 90,000 to 100,000 clones, around 80% observed once, and the top ten hold around 7.9%. Sequenced material: blood, taken from a patient whose treatment included radiotherapy and nephrectomy. These TCRs come from a man between 60 and 75 years old with renal cell carcinoma.

This clone was detected only a few times. Other DNA sequences from this sample encode an identical CDR3 as well. V gene TRBV19 combines with J gene TRBJ2-5; 11 nucleotides align to TRBD2. CDR1 and CDR2 (germline): LNHDA, SQIVND (reference sequence). CDR3 length: 15 residues. Trimming removed 2 bases from V and 2 bases from J; junction bases left unmatched: 1. The CDR3 coding sequence is TGTGCCAGTAGTATACTAGCGGGAGGTCAAGAGACCCAGTACTTC. It is translated as CASSILAGGQETQYF.

V and J are TRBV5-6 and TRBJ1-1; perhaps TRBD1 as D (5 bases). Germline V CDR1 and CDR2: SGHDT, YYEEEE. The CDR3 sequence is 14 residues long. V was cut by 3 bases and J by 3 bases, with 12 bases left in between. The CDR3 sequence is CASSSRRGDTEAFF. CDR3 nucleotide sequence: TGTGCCAGCAGCTCCCGACGGGGGGACACTGAAGCTTTCTTT.

V and J are TRBV7-2 and TRBJ2-7, with 9 nucleotides matching TRBD1. CDR3 length equals 15 residues. The V gene end was trimmed by 5 bases and the J gene end by 5 bases; junction bases not matched to a gene: 10. Germline V gives CDR1 SGHTA, CDR2 FQGNSA. The CDR3 DNA follows: TGTGCCAGCAGCCCCTTTGGACAGGGGAGCGACGAGCAGTACTTC. As protein: CASSPFGQGSDEQYF.

This sequence joins TRBV7-9 and TRBJ2-1, with D possibly TRBD2 on 6 matching bases. Germline assignment: CDR1 SEHNR and CDR2 FQNEAQ (reference sequence). The CDR3 runs to 11 residues. Deletions cut 5 bases from V and 10 bases from J, with 9 bases between. The CDR3 DNA reads as TGTGCCAGCAGCGTTAGCGGAGAGCAGTTCTTC. This sequence encodes CASSVSGEQFF.

V usage is TRBV5-1 and J usage is TRBJ2-1; the match to TRBD2 covers 9 bases. Germline values: CDR1 SGHRS, CDR2 YFSETQ. The CDR3 contains 15 residues. Trimming at V came to 0 bases and at J to 8 bases, leaving 6 bases not matched to a gene. The CDR3 here is CASSLASGNRDEQFF. CDR3 nucleotides: TGCGCCAGCAGCTTGGCTAGCGGGAATAGGGATGAGCAGTTCTTC.

This clone was observed once. V is TRBV12-2 and J is TRBJ1-2; the D call in the table, TRBD1, was not verified against the DNA. TRBV12-2 is reported as a pseudogene. The CDR3 runs to 15 residues. As DNA, the CDR3 is TGTGCAAGTCGCTTAGGGTGGACACCAAACTATGGCTACACCTTC. The encoded protein is CASRLGWTPNYGYTF.

The V gene is TRBV5-1, the J gene TRBJ1-1, with D uncertain. V was cut by 0 bases and J by 0 bases, with 12 bases left in between. The CDR3 is made up of 16 amino acids. Germline V gene sequence: CDR1 SGHRS, CDR2 YFSETQ. The CDR3 coding sequence is TGCGCCAGCAGCTTGGCCCCCGGGATAATGAACACTGAAGCTTTCTTT. Protein sequence: CASSLAPGIMNTEAFF.

The V and J genes are TRBV2 and TRBJ2-5; TRBD2 agrees at 7 bases. Germline lookup yields CDR1 SNHLY and CDR2 FYNNEI. CDR3 size: 16 residues. The J segment lost 1 base and the V segment lost 3 bases, leaving 8 bases of the junction unmatched. As DNA, the CDR3 is TGTGCCAGCAGTGATCTAGTAGCGGGTTTCCAAGAGACCCAGTACTTC. It codes for CASSDLVAGFQETQYF.

The V call is TRBV29-1, the J call TRBJ1-1, with D unclear. The germline V and J ends were trimmed by 5 bases and 0 bases, with 7 bases remaining between them. Germline loops: CDR1 SQVTM, CDR2 ANQGSEA. The length of the CDR3 is 12 residues. CDR3 loop: CSVTVMNTEAFF. The CDR3 coding sequence is TGCAGCGTTACGGTGATGAACACTGAAGCTTTCTTT.

The chain carries TRBV5-1 and TRBJ2-5, with 8 bases aligning to TRBD2. The closer fit of TRBJ2-7 to the DNA end suggests the J call may be wrong. Germline values: CDR1 SGHRS, CDR2 YFSETQ. The CDR3 length is 15 residues. CDR3 sequence: CASSWGSGNGYEQYF. The CDR3 region has the DNA TGCGCCAGCAGCTGGGGTAGCGGGAACGGCTACGAGCAGTACTTC.

V is TRBV7-9 and J is TRBJ1-1; tentative D call: TRBD1 (6 bases). Per germline, CDR1 SEHNR and CDR2 FQNEAQ (reference sequence). This CDR3 comprises 14 residues. The V end lost 4 bases, the J end lost 6 bases, and 15 bases lay between the germline ends. CDR3 in amino acids: CASSWAAGGAEAFF. CDR3 DNA: TGTGCCAGCAGCTGGGCGGCCGGGGGCGCTGAAGCTTTCTTT.

CDR3 protein: CASSESLAGEPEQYF. The CDR3 DNA reads TGCGCCAGCAGTGAGTCCCTAGCGGGAGAACCCGAGCAGTACTTC. This chain joins TRBV10-1 and TRBJ2-7; 10 bases map to TRBD2. Germline V CDR1 and CDR2: WNHNN, SYGVQD (reference sequence). With 0 bases clipped from V and 6 bases from J, the junction kept 5 bases outside the gene matches. This CDR3 spans 15 amino acids.

The rearrangement uses TRBV7-6 and TRBJ2-1, with 9 nucleotides matching TRBD1. This CDR3 is 17 amino acids long. Trimming cost V 5 bases and J 2 bases; bases outside gene matches: 10. Per germline, CDR1 SGHVS and CDR2 FNYEAQ. The CDR3 sequence: CASSPRPGQGPYNEQFF. DNA for the CDR3: TGTGCCAGCAGCCCAAGACCCGGACAGGGGCCCTACAATGAGCAGTTCTTC.

J is TRBJ2-1 and V is TRBV28, with TRBD2 matching over 7 bases. The CDR3 length is 13 residues. Germline CDR1 MDHEN, CDR2 SYDVKM. V gave up 6 bases and J gave up 7 bases; unmatched junction bases: 6. The CDR3 nucleotides are TGTGCCAGCAGGGTAAGCGGGGATAATGAGCAGTTCTTC. It codes for CASRVSGDNEQFF.

In this sample, this clone turned up once. V is TRBV4-1 and J is TRBJ2-2; D ambiguous. The CDR3 has 16 amino acids. Trimming shortened V by 1 base and J by 0 bases, and 9 bases separated the two germline ends. The germline gives CDR1 MGHRA, CDR2 YSYEKL. CDR3 sequence (DNA): TGCGCCAGCAGCCAAGTGGTGGTTGCGAACACCGGGGAGCTGTTTTTT. The encoded protein is CASSQVVVANTGELFF.

A single count supports this clone. V and J are TRBV5-1 and TRBJ1-2; tentative D call: TRBD1 (6 bases). CDR3 length equals 15 residues. Germline-derived CDR1 and CDR2 are SGHRS and YFSETQ. V lost 0 bases and J lost 7, with 16 bases in between. As DNA, the CDR3 is TGCGCCAGCAGCTTGGAGGGCAGGGGAGGCTCTGGCTACACCTTC. Translation gives CASSLEGRGGSGYTF. Combining the CDR3 with reference TRBV5-1 and TRBJ1-2 gives the whole variable domain KAGVTQTPRYLIKTRGQQVTLSCSPISGHRSVSWYQQTPGQGLQFLFEYFSETQRNKGNFPGRFSGRQFSNSRSEMNVSTLELGDSALYLCASSLEGRGGSGYTFGSGTRLTVV.

The V call is TRBV5-1, the J call TRBJ1-3, with D maybe TRBD1 (6 bases). Trimming stripped 0 bases from V and 0 bases from J, with 10 bases between. This CDR3 comprises 16 residues. Germline CDR1 SGHRS, CDR2 YFSETQ. CDR3 in amino acids: CASSLGQVSSGNTIYF. In nucleotides, the CDR3 is TGCGCCAGCAGCTTGGGACAGGTGTCCTCTGGAAACACCATATATTTT. The full variable domain, completed using reference TRBV5-1 and TRBJ1-3, is KAGVTQTPRYLIKTRGQQVTLSCSPISGHRSVSWYQQTPGQGLQFLFEYFSETQRNKGNFPGRFSGRQFSNSRSEMNVSTLELGDSALYLCASSLGQVSSGNTIYFGEGSWLTVV.

This rearrangement joins TRBV19 to TRBJ2-7; TRBD2 aligns across 8 bases. This CDR3 has 14 residues. Unmatched junction bases numbered 10, after V lost 8 bases and J lost 4 bases. Germline CDR1 LNHDA, CDR2 SQIVND (reference sequence). Written as DNA, the CDR3 is TGTGCCAGTTCCGGACTAGCAAGGGGGTACGAGCAGTACTTC. This codes for CASSGLARGYEQYF.

This clone was found once. The chain carries TRBV27 and TRBJ2-1, with 8 bases fitting TRBD1. Germline trimming cut 1 base from V and 6 bases from J; bases unmatched to any gene: 14. The germline V gene encodes CDR1 MNHEY and CDR2 SMNVEV (reference sequence). The CDR3 totals 18 residues. The CDR3 nucleotides are TGTGCCAGCAGTTTATTAGGCGGTGGGGGACAGGCCCTCAATGAGCAGTTCTTC. Its protein product is CASSLLGGGGQALNEQFF.

In its sample, this clone was seen a few times. V usage is TRBV18 and J usage is TRBJ2-3; weak D call: TRBD1 (5 bases). The germline V gene has CDR1 KGHSH and CDR2 LQKENI. V was shortened by 1 base and J by 2 bases, with 7 bases between the two germline ends. The CDR3 is 14 amino acids. This chain's CDR3 is CASSPQGSTDTQYF. DNA for the CDR3: TGTGCCAGCTCACCACAGGGGTCCACAGATACGCAGTATTTT.

The V gene is TRBV9, the J gene TRBJ2-3; 9 nucleotides line up with TRBD1. This CDR3 has 17 amino acids. Germline CDR1 is SGDLS and CDR2 is YYNGEE. Trimming cost V 4 bases and J 0 bases; bases outside gene matches: 9. This CDR3 reads CASSLYRTGVSTDTQYF. DNA for the CDR3: TGTGCCAGCAGCTTGTACCGGACAGGGGTCAGCACAGATACGCAGTATTTT.

This CDR3 is CAWSDGISGNTIYF. DNA for the CDR3: TGTGCCTGGAGTGACGGCATCTCTGGAAACACCATATATTTT. The chain employs TRBV30 and TRBJ1-3; D not resolved. CDR3 length: 14 amino acids. Germline CDR1 reads GTSNPN; CDR2 reads SVGIG (reference sequence). The germline V and J ends were trimmed by 1 base and 0 bases, with 7 bases remaining between them.

The chain uses TRBV15 and TRBJ2-3, with 7 positions matching TRBD2. This CDR3 region has 16 residues. Germline-derived CDR1 and CDR2 are LNHNV and YYDKDF (reference sequence). The junction had 4 bases not matched to a gene; V was cut back by 0 bases and J by 1 base. CDR3 sequence (DNA): TGTGCCACCAGCAGAGATGGGGGGGAAGGCACAGATACGCAGTATTTT. Protein sequence: CATSRDGGEGTDTQYF.

This sequence joins TRBV7-2 and TRBJ2-7; TRBD1 matches at 7 bases. V was pared by 5 bases and J by 5 bases, with 6 bases of the junction left unmatched. Germline CDR1 reads SGHTA; CDR2 reads FQGNSA. The CDR3 spans 13 residues. The CDR3, as DNA: TGTGCCAGCAGCCTTTGGACAGGCGACGAGCAGTACTTC. Translation: CASSLWTGDEQYF.